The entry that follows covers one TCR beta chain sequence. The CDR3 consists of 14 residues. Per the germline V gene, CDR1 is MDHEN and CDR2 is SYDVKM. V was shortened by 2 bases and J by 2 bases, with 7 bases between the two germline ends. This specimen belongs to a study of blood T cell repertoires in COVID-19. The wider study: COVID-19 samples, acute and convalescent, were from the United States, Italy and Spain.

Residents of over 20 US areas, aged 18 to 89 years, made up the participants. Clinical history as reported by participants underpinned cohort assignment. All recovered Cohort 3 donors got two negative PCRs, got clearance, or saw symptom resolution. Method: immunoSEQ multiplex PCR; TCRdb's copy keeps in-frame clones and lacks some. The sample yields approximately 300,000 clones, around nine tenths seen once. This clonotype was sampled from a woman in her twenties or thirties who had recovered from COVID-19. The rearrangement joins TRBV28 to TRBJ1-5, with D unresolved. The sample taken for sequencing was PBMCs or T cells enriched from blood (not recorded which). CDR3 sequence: CASSLGAGNQPQHF. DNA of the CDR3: TGTGCCAGCAGTTTAGGTGCAGGCAATCAGCCCCAGCATTTT.